Described below is a single T cell receptor (beta chain) sequence and its context. Its antigen is currently unknown. J was trimmed by 0 bases and V by 5 bases; bases with no gene match: 4. CDR1 SGHAT and CDR2 FQNNGV come from the germline V gene. The length of the CDR3 is 15 residues. TCRdb called the 5' RACE reads again in MiXCR, with one record for every CDR3 protein. This table has about 43,000 distinct CDR3 sequences, 22% appearing once. Tregs were sorted as CD4+CD25+CD127-/low cells. Study-level points and caveats: Tumor Tregs overlapped most with tumor, then blood, naive CD4+ cells. Tumor memory CD4+ T cell TCR gene usage clustered with blood and lymph node memory CD4+ cells and lymph node naive CD4+ cells.

The sample comprised Tregs sorted from a lymph node. The TCR was taken from a female donor with breast cancer. The J gene is TRBJ2-1, the V gene TRBV11-2, with TRBD2 identical over 7 bases. CDR3 amino acids: CASSPRTSSYNEQFF. DNA for the CDR3: TGTGCCAGCAGCCCTCGGACTAGCTCCTACAATGAGCAGTTCTTC.